These 16 T cell receptor beta chains came from one sample sequenced in a study of blood T cells in healthy people across ages. For the second PCR, which ran for 7 to 11 cycles, a sample-barcoded 5' primer and a J-beta primer mix were used. TCRdb passed the 5' RACE reads through MiXCR, listing each CDR3 protein once. The sample records over 1,500,000 distinct CDR3 sequences, 49% being singletons. The specimen was blood. Receptor source: a middle-aged woman in good health.

The chain links TRBV25-1 to TRBJ2-7; D ambiguous. The ends were cut back, 5 bases at V and 1 base at J, with 9 bases in the middle. This CDR3 is built from 13 residues. Germline loops: CDR1 MGHDK, CDR2 SYGVNS. The CDR3 is CASSSIASYEQYF. The CDR3 bases are TGTGCCAGCAGTTCCATCGCTTCCTACGAGCAGTACTTC.

The rearrangement uses TRBV10-3 and TRBJ1-2; D remains unclear. CDR1 is ENHRY, CDR2 SYGVKD, per germline. The V end lost 3 bases, the J end lost 6 bases, and 11 bases lay between the germline ends. The CDR3 runs 13 residues. The CDR3 DNA reads as TGTGCCATCAGTGACTCCGATTTTGATGGCTACACCTTC. Amino acids: CAISDSDFDGYTF.

Only a few counts were recorded for this clonotype. The J gene is TRBJ2-5, the V gene TRBV28; D is possibly TRBD1 or TRBD2 (7 bases each). Germline V gene lookup returns CDR1 MDHEN and CDR2 SYDVKM. CDR3 length: 14 amino acids. Trimming removed 5 bases at V and 7 bases at J, with 17 bases between. In DNA, the CDR3 is TGTGCCAGCAGTACCCCAGGGGGGGCAGGGACCCAGTACTTC. Protein product: CASSTPGGAGTQYF.

The table lists this clonotype with many counts. The genes are TRBV7-2 and TRBJ2-5, with 8 bases identical to TRBD2. CDR3 length equals 15 residues. Germline V gene lookup returns CDR1 SGHTA and CDR2 FQGNSA. V dropped 1 base and J dropped 1; count of bases not matched to a gene: 2. CDR3 protein: CASSLGGGIQETQYF. CDR3 nucleotide sequence: TGTGCCAGCAGCTTAGGCGGGGGGATCCAAGAGACCCAGTACTTC.

V is TRBV12-5 and J is TRBJ2-5; possible D gene TRBD2, 6 bases. Between the trimmed V and J ends, which lost 1 base and 5 bases, there was a span of 8 bases. The CDR3 has 13 residues. CDR1 LGHNT and CDR2 FRNRAP come from the germline V gene. The CDR3 bases are TGTGCTAGTGGTTTGGGACTAGGGGAGACCCAGTACTTC. Translating gives CASGLGLGETQYF. The full variable domain, its missing parts supplied by reference TRBV12-5 and TRBJ2-5, is DARVTQTPRHKVTEMGQEVTMRCQPILGHNTVFWYRQTMMQGLELLAYFRNRAPLDDSGMPKDRFSAEMPDATLATLKIQPSEPRDSAVYFCASGLGLGETQYFGPGTRLLVL.

This clonotype occurred a few times. The V gene is TRBV20-1, the J gene TRBJ1-6; possible D gene TRBD1, 5 bases. V was shortened by 0 bases and J by 7 bases, with 10 bases between the two germline ends. Germline V lookup: CDR1 DFQATT, CDR2 SNEGSKA (reference sequence). The CDR3 covers 14 residues. The CDR3 region is CSARDAGKNSPLHF. The CDR3 region has the DNA TGCAGTGCTAGAGATGCAGGGAAAAATTCACCCCTCCACTTT.

Only a few counts were recorded for this clonotype. The J gene is TRBJ2-1, the V gene TRBV4-1, with D uncertain. Per the germline V gene, CDR1 is MGHRA and CDR2 is YSYEKL. The V gene lost 5 bases and the J gene lost 4 bases, with 18 bases spanning the gap. The CDR3 is 16 amino acids. The CDR3 region is CASSSYVSTLYNEQFF. The CDR3 DNA is TGCGCCAGCAGCTCCTACGTGTCCACGCTATACAATGAGCAGTTCTTC.

The gene calls are TRBV9 and TRBJ1-2; TRBD1 is a possible D gene (5 bases). V lost 3 bases and J 4 bases, leaving 16 bases between the germline ends. CDR1 is SGDLS and CDR2 is YYNGEE in the germline V gene. The CDR3 has 15 amino acids. The CDR3 nucleotides read TGTGCCAGCAGCGGCCCTGGACACCAACTCTATGGCTACACCTTC. This translates into CASSGPGHQLYGYTF.

This rearrangement joins TRBV28 to TRBJ1-2; D remains ambiguous. V lost 6 bases, J lost 12 bases, and 20 bases lay in between. CDR3 length equals 13 residues. Germline V gives CDR1 MDHEN, CDR2 SYDVKM. The DNA of the CDR3 is TGTGCCAGCAGGCGAGGCGGAAGGTTGGAGGACACCTTC. Amino acids: CASRRGGRLEDTF.

This clonotype was picked up many times. V usage is TRBV7-2 and J usage is TRBJ2-3; D is possibly TRBD1 (5 bases). CDR1 and CDR2 from the germline V gene are SGHTA and FQGNSA. The CDR3 consists of 14 residues. Trimming shortened V by 1 base and J by 4 bases, and 9 bases separated the two germline ends. This CDR3 is CASSLGGAADTQYF. The CDR3 DNA follows: TGTGCCAGCAGCTTAGGTGGGGCAGCAGATACGCAGTATTTT.

This clonotype was counted only a few times. The CDR3 spells CASSVKTGYEQYF. CDR3 coding DNA: TGTGCCAGCAGTGTAAAGACAGGGTACGAGCAGTACTTC. The rearrangement uses TRBV27 and TRBJ2-5, with 7 bases lining up with TRBD1. TRBJ2-7 explains the end of the DNA better; the J call may be wrong. This CDR3 has 13 residues. Germline lookup yields CDR1 MNHEY and CDR2 SMNVEV (reference sequence).

V and J are TRBV5-1 and TRBJ2-1; 10 bases are shared with TRBD2. The germline V gene has CDR1 SGHRS and CDR2 YFSETQ. Unmatched junction bases numbered 5, after V lost 3 bases and J lost 5 bases. The CDR3 runs 15 residues. CDR3 residues: CASSSGTSVNNEQFF. CDR3 coding DNA: TGCGCCAGCAGCTCCGGGACTAGCGTCAACAATGAGCAGTTCTTC. The complete variable domain, with remaining parts taken from reference TRBV5-1 and TRBJ2-1, reads KAGVTQTPRYLIKTRGQQVTLSCSPISGHRSVSWYQQTPGQGLQFLFEYFSETQRNKGNFPGRFSGRQFSNSRSEMNVSTLELGDSALYLCASSSGTSVNNEQFFGPGTRLTVL.

This clonotype was seen only a few times. V usage is TRBV29-1 and J usage is TRBJ2-5, with D tentatively TRBD1 (5 bases). V shed 5 bases and J shed 5 bases, with 15 bases lying between them. The CDR3 spans 13 residues. From germline, CDR1 is SQVTM and CDR2 ANQGSEA. The CDR3 sequence is CSVHRGGGETQYF. CDR3 nucleotide sequence: TGCAGCGTTCATAGGGGCGGTGGGGAGACCCAGTACTTC. Drawing the rest from reference TRBV29-1 and TRBJ2-5, the complete variable domain is SAVISQKPSRDICQRGTSLTIQCQVDSQVTMMFWYRQQPGQSLTLIATANQGSEATYESGFVIDKFPISRPNLTFSTLTVSNMSPEDSSIYLCSVHRGGGETQYFGPGTRLLVL.

This clonotype was counted a few times. The chain employs TRBV6-2 or TRBV6-3 and TRBJ1-1, with D possibly TRBD1 on 5 matching bases. Germline V CDR1 and CDR2: MNHEY, SVGEGT. Trimming removed 4 bases from V and 6 bases from J, with 12 bases in between. The CDR3 has 13 amino acids. The CDR3 is CASSSLGRPEAFF. CDR3 in DNA: TGTGCCAGCAGTTCTTTGGGACGCCCTGAAGCTTTCTTT.

V usage is TRBV3-1 and J usage is TRBJ2-3; no clear D gene. Trimming removed 2 bases from V and 2 bases from J, with 17 bases in between. The CDR3 has 17 amino acids. Germline V gene data show CDR1 as LGHDT and CDR2 as YNNKEL (reference sequence). CDR3: CASSQSPGSLLTDTQYF. For the CDR3, the DNA is TGTGCCAGCAGCCAATCCCCGGGCTCCCTCCTCACAGATACGCAGTATTTT.

This clonotype showed up just a few times. V is TRBV20-1 and J is TRBJ2-7; 9 positions agree with TRBD1. V was clipped by 3 bases and J by 3 bases; unmatched bases: 6. CDR1 is DFQATT, CDR2 SNEGSKA, per germline (reference sequence). This CDR3 spans 14 amino acids. CDR3 DNA: TGCAGTGCTAGGGGGGACAGGGAGTTCTACGAGCAGTACTTC. Amino acids: CSARGDREFYEQYF.